These T cell receptor beta chains were read from a single sample in a study of response to subunit inactivated influenza vaccine. TCRdb itself ran the RT-PCR reads through MiXCR, one entry per CDR3 protein. This table holds about 520,000 distinct CDR3 sequences, about 25% found once. The sequencing used CD4+ T cells sorted from PBMCs, collected around 5 days after vaccination. Every receptor here comes from a man in his fifties who received an inactivated influenza vaccine. Each CDR3 is given with its conserved first and last residue. The D gene is left open where the match is weak. Where a row states a size, it is once, few, many or the class of an expanded clone; other rows omit it.

V gene	D gene	clone size	J gene	CDR3 DNA	CDR3 protein
TRBV20-1	.	.	TRBJ2-7	TGCAGTGCCCGTGGCCCTTTCCACGAGCAGTACTTC	CSARGPFHEQYF
TRBV6-1	.	few	TRBJ2-2	TGTGCCAGCAGTCGTGACCCCTCGAACACCGGGGAGCTGTTTTTT	CASSRDPSNTGELFF
TRBV12-3/TRBV12-4	.	many	TRBJ2-3	TGTGCCAGCAGATCCCAAAATAGCAATACGCAGTATTTT	CASRSQNSNTQYF
TRBV6-1	TRBD2	once	TRBJ2-1	TGTGCCAGCGCCTTACAAGCGGGGGGGCACAATGAGCAGTTCTTC	CASALQAGGHNEQFF
TRBV7-2	.	.	TRBJ2-2	TGTGCCAGCAGCTACCGTGTAGGGGAGCTGTTTTTT	CASSYRVGELFF
TRBV10-3	.	few	TRBJ2-3	TGTGCCATCAGGGGTCAGCGACCCGATACGCAGTATTTT	CAIRGQRPDTQYF
TRBV29-1	TRBD2	many	TRBJ2-1	TGCAGCGCAGAGCGGGGCGCGGATGAGCAGTTCTTC	CSAERGADEQFF
TRBV11-2	.	few	TRBJ2-7	TGTGCCAGCAGCCCGCATCCCCGCAGGGTTGGCGAGCAGTACTTC	CASSPHPRRVGEQYF
TRBV6-1	.	.	TRBJ1-2	TGTGCCAGCAGTCCGCAGGACTGGGGCTACACCTTC	CASSPQDWGYTF
TRBV12-3/TRBV12-4	TRBD1	few	TRBJ1-2	TGTGCCAGCAGTCCCCGTCGACAGGGGCAGGGGTATGGCTACACCTTC	CASSPRRQGQGYGYTF
TRBV7-9	.	.	TRBJ2-5	TGTGCCAGCAGCCCGGCGGTCCGGGAGTTTGATCGGAAGACCCAGTACTTC	CASSPAVREFDRKTQYF
TRBV7-9	.	.	TRBJ2-3	TGTGCCAGCACTCCTTCTTGGGATACGCAGTATTTT	CASTPSWDTQYF
TRBV11-2	.	few	TRBJ2-1	TGTGCCAGCAGCCACCGACAGGCGTACAATGAGCAGTTCTTC	CASSHRQAYNEQFF
TRBV20-1	TRBD2	many	TRBJ2-7	TGCAGTGCTATTGGACTAGCGGGATTCTCCTACGAGCAGTACTTC	CSAIGLAGFSYEQYF
TRBV12-3/TRBV12-4	TRBD2	few	TRBJ2-3	TGTGCCAGCAGTCCGCCTGGCGGGGGGAGGCCGTATACGCAGTATTTT	CASSPPGGGRPYTQYF
TRBV5-1	.	few	TRBJ1-5	TGCGCCAGCAGCTTGGACCTCTCTCAGCCCCAGCATTTT	CASSLDLSQPQHF
TRBV5-1	.	.	TRBJ1-3	TGCGCCAGCAGCATCGGACAATCTGGAAACACCATATATTTT	CASSIGQSGNTIYF
TRBV12-3/TRBV12-4	TRBD1	many	TRBJ1-1	TGTGCCAGCAGTCTGAACAGGGGGGGGCACACTGAAGCTTTCTTT	CASSLNRGGHTEAFF
TRBV5-1	.	few	TRBJ2-2	TGCGCCAGCAGCGGAGGACAGTCCACCGGGGAGCTGTTTTTT	CASSGGQSTGELFF
TRBV20-1	TRBD2	few	TRBJ2-3	TGCAGTGCTAGAGATGCTGCGGGAGTTGGCGATACGCAGTATTTT	CSARDAAGVGDTQYF
TRBV18	.	.	TRBJ2-7	TGTGCCAGCTCACCACCTGGAACAGTCTTCTACGAGCAGTACTTC	CASSPPGTVFYEQYF
TRBV28	TRBD2	few	TRBJ2-7	TGTGCCAGCAGTTTGGGCGGGGGGACTTACGAGCAGTACTTC	CASSLGGGTYEQYF
TRBV12-3/TRBV12-4	TRBD2	.	TRBJ2-2	TGTGCCCTCAGTTTTAGGCAGCGGGGGGGCTGGGGCGCCGGGGAGCTGTTTTTT	CALSFRQRGGWGAGELFF
TRBV20-1	.	many	TRBJ1-4	TGCAGTGCTAGCCCGGAGAATGAAAAACTGTTTTTT	CSASPENEKLFF
TRBV5-5	.	.	TRBJ2-5	TGTGCCAGCAGACCGGGACTTCGAGAGACCCAGTACTTC	CASRPGLRETQYF
TRBV20-1	TRBD2	.	TRBJ2-2	TGCAGCCCCCGCGGCGCGGGAGATACCGGGGAGCTGTTTTTT	CSPRGAGDTGELFF
TRBV18	.	.	TRBJ2-3	TGTGCCAGTGTCAGCGGTCGAGGTGGCACAGATACGCAGTATTTT	CASVSGRGGTDTQYF
TRBV12-3/TRBV12-4	.	few	TRBJ1-1	TGTGCCAGCAGTTTAGGGTCAGGCATGAACACTGAAGCTTTCTTT	CASSLGSGMNTEAFF
TRBV2	TRBD2	few	TRBJ2-1	TGTGCCTGCAGTTTCGGGCCTGTCGGCGGGAGGATACCCTACAATGAGCAGTTCTTC	CACSFGPVGGRIPYNEQFF
TRBV30	.	many	TRBJ1-2	TGTGCCTGGAGTGTACCGGGTCAGGGACATCGGGGCTACACCTTC	CAWSVPGQGHRGYTF
TRBV24-1	.	few	TRBJ1-5	TGTGCCACCAGTGGGCATAGCAATCAGCCCCAGCATTTT	CATSGHSNQPQHF
TRBV28	.	.	TRBJ2-1	TGTGCCAGCCAAAGTCGTCGGGGTTTAGATGAGCAGTTCTTC	CASQSRRGLDEQFF
TRBV9	.	.	TRBJ1-4	TGTGCCAGCAGCGTGGCGGGGGATGTTGGTGAAAAACTGTTTTTT	CASSVAGDVGEKLFF
TRBV28	.	few	TRBJ2-6	TGTGCCAGCCAGCCTAGGTCCCTTCGGACGGACTGGCTTGGGGCCAACGTCCTGACTTTC	CASQPRSLRTDWLGANVLTF
TRBV2	TRBD2	.	TRBJ2-3	TGTGCCAGCAGTGCGTCTAGCGGGAGCCAACATTACACAGATACGCAGTATTTT	CASSASSGSQHYTDTQYF
TRBV12-3/TRBV12-4	TRBD2	many	TRBJ2-1	TGTGCCAGCAGTTTATCTCGGGGACTAGCGGGAAATGAGCAGTTCTTC	CASSLSRGLAGNEQFF
TRBV20-1	.	.	TRBJ2-5	TGCAGTGCTAGAGTCGATGAGACCCAGTACTTC	CSARVDETQYF